This TCR beta chain is drawn from a study of identifying expanded T cells in peripheral blood. General study results and limits: Variance in clone template counts between roughly two-week samples significantly increased with total template count across all healthy donors. Over two and four weeks, about 16.4 and 19 clones changed, versus roughly 1.1 between replicates.

Sequencing was performed with immunoSEQ multiplex PCR; in TCRdb, only in-frame clones are kept and a portion is missing. The repertoire has about 97,000 clones, around nine tenths of them found once; the top ten carry 15% to 20%. Germline V gene sequence: CDR1 LGHNA, CDR2 YSLEER. The CDR3 sequence is 15 residues long. Trimming cost V 4 bases and J 2 bases, with 12 bases left between them. On this clone itself: Its antigen is not identified.

Collection occurred without any documented infections or immune events in donors. What was sequenced was blood. The TCR was taken from a person between 18 and 75 years old in good health. The V gene is TRBV4-3, the J gene TRBJ1-3; D not resolved. The CDR3 reads CASSLAPGTGNTIYF. CDR3 sequence (DNA): TGCGCCAGCAGCCTCGCCCCGGGCACTGGAAACACCATATATTTT.